A single sample gave rise to the 21 T cell receptor beta chains below, sequenced in a study of regulatory T cells in long-lasting Graves disease. Time point here: persistent/refractory GD, antithyroid drugs over 5 years with positive TRAb. There was RNA extracted from PBMCs, and the TCR library was made from it. Construction of the TCR beta libraries employed iRepertoire HTBI primers in conjunction with Arm-PCR of CDR3 regions. One entry per CDR3 protein, called by TCRdb with MiXCR from the multiplex PCR reads. The sample includes roughly 430,000 distinct CDR3 sequences, over 20% of them seen just once. This specimen was peripheral blood mononuclear cells (PBMCs), taken when the disease was refractory, from a patient treated with antithyroid drugs. All receptors derive from a female donor with Graves disease.

This clonotype occurred many times. The chain is built from TRBV6-2 or TRBV6-3 and TRBJ2-7; possibly TRBD1 for D (5 bases). The germline V gene has CDR1 MNHEY and CDR2 SVGEGT. Trimming cost V 5 bases and J 5 bases, with 16 bases left between them. This CDR3 has 14 residues. The CDR3 bases are TGTGCCAGCAGTGAAGGGCAGGGCTTGAACGAGCAGTACTTC. Protein sequence: CASSEGQGLNEQYF.

Details on this clonotype: This clone may be a read error of a much larger clone one base away. This chain joins TRBV28 and TRBJ2-7; unclear D gene. This CDR3 region has 15 residues. V lost 4 bases and J lost 2, with 15 bases in between. Germline values: CDR1 MDHEN, CDR2 SYDVKM. CDR3 sequence: CASSSEASLTYEQYF. The CDR3, as DNA: TGTGCCAGCAGTTCCGAGGCTAGTCTTACCTACGAGCAGTACTTC.

The V gene is TRBV18, the J gene TRBJ2-5; 9 bases are shared with TRBD2. The CDR3 contains 15 residues. The V segment lost 3 bases and the J segment 3 bases; nucleotides outside the gene matches: 5. Germline V gives CDR1 KGHSH, CDR2 LQKENI. For the CDR3, the DNA is TGTGCCAGCTCACCTTTAGCGGGAGAGGAAGAGACCCAGTACTTC. Amino acids: CASSPLAGEEETQYF.

The table lists this clonotype with many counts. V is TRBV28 and J is TRBJ1-4; D may be TRBD1 (5 bases). Germline CDR1 is MDHEN and CDR2 is SYDVKM. With 6 bases removed from V and 6 bases from J, the gap between germline ends came to 14 bases. This CDR3 contains 14 residues. CDR3 residues: CASSPTVGDEKLFF. As DNA, the CDR3 is TGTGCCAGCAGCCCTACGGTGGGGGATGAAAAACTGTTTTTT.

V usage is TRBV7-2 and J usage is TRBJ2-3; 8 positions match TRBD1. Germline V gene data show CDR1 as SGHTA and CDR2 as FQGNSA. V trimming: 5 bases; J trimming: 3 bases; junction bases outside the gene matches: 7. CDR3 length: 15 residues. This chain's CDR3 is CASSTGGDGTDTQYF. The CDR3 coding sequence is TGTGCCAGCAGCACAGGGGGAGACGGTACAGATACGCAGTATTTT.

The chain carries TRBV6-4 and TRBJ2-4, with D perhaps TRBD1 (6 bases). V lost 9 bases to trimming and J lost 0 bases, with 12 bases between them. Germline V lookup: CDR1 MRHNA, CDR2 SNTAGT. The CDR3 has 14 residues. The CDR3 spells CARGTGIAKNIQYF. Here the CDR3 DNA reads TGTGCCAGGGGCACAGGGATAGCCAAAAACATTCAGTACTTC.

V gene TRBV20-1 combines with J gene TRBJ2-3, with 7 positions matching TRBD2. The ends lost 5 bases at V and 3 bases at J; junction bases unmatched: 8. This CDR3 spans 14 amino acids. Germline assignment: CDR1 DFQATT and CDR2 SNEGSKA (reference sequence). Here the CDR3 reads CSAQKREGTDTQYF. CDR3 nucleotides: TGCAGTGCTCAGAAGCGGGAAGGAACAGATACGCAGTATTTT.

The V and J genes are TRBV30 and TRBJ1-1; 8 bases agree with TRBD1. The CDR3 totals 14 residues. J gave up 5 bases and V 2 bases, and 7 bases lay outside the gene matches. Germline lookup yields CDR1 GTSNPN and CDR2 SVGIG (reference sequence). This CDR3 reads CAWSTGQGKTEAFF. The CDR3 DNA follows: TGTGCCTGGAGTACCGGACAGGGAAAAACTGAAGCTTTCTTT.

There are many counts of this clonotype. The CDR3 region is CSGRLDTGNKQYF. The DNA of the CDR3 is TGCAGCGGCCGACTAGACACGGGGAACAAGCAGTACTTC. The chain combines TRBV29-1 with TRBJ2-7; D is possibly TRBD2 (6 bases). This CDR3 has 13 residues. V was pared by 7 bases and J by 8 bases, with 21 bases between. Germline values: CDR1 SQVTM, CDR2 ANQGSEA.

This clonotype was seen ten or more times. The rearrangement links TRBV29-1 to TRBJ1-1, with D unresolved. The CDR3 loop spans 12 amino acids. The germline gives CDR1 SQVTM, CDR2 ANQGSEA. V shed 6 bases and J shed 2 bases, with 10 bases lying between them. Here the CDR3 DNA reads TGCAGCGTGGAGGGAATAAACACTGAAGCTTTCTTT. This translates into CSVEGINTEAFF.

This clonotype was picked up a small number of times. The gene calls are TRBV11-2 and TRBJ2-7; 7 bases map to TRBD2. The CDR3 has 16 residues. Germline V gene sequence: CDR1 SGHAT, CDR2 FQNNGV. V was clipped by 5 bases and J by 7 bases; unmatched bases: 17. The CDR3 region is CASSHWEREAPREQYF. CDR3 sequence (DNA): TGTGCCAGCAGCCACTGGGAACGGGAGGCCCCCCGGGAGCAGTACTTC.

This clonotype was detected only a few times. The J gene is TRBJ1-1, the V gene TRBV29-1; no reliable D call. The CDR3 loop spans 11 amino acids. Germline CDR1 and CDR2: SQVTM and ANQGSEA. Deletions cut 6 bases from V and 6 bases from J, with 11 bases between. CDR3 nucleotide sequence: TGCAGCGTCGGGTCGGGCTCTGAAGCTTTCTTT. It translates to CSVGSGSEAFF.

This clonotype was detected a few times. The rearrangement links TRBV2 to TRBJ2-2; 7 positions agree with TRBD2. The germline V gene encodes CDR1 SNHLY and CDR2 FYNNEI. This CDR3 spans 16 amino acids. J lost 6 bases, V lost 7 bases, and 14 bases had no gene match. Here the CDR3 DNA reads TGTGCCAGCATTGGGAGGGCGGGAGTGTTCTCCGGGGAGCTGTTTTTT. This sequence encodes CASIGRAGVFSGELFF.

This clonotype was counted many times. The chain employs TRBV15 and TRBJ2-2, with a tentative D call TRBD1 (5 bases). Germline V gene lookup returns CDR1 LNHNV and CDR2 YYDKDF (reference sequence). This CDR3 is 14 amino acids long. V lost 2 bases, J lost 5 bases, and 9 bases lay in between. The DNA for the CDR3 is TGTGCCACCAGCAGACAGGGTGATACCGGGGAGCTGTTTTTT. Translated: CATSRQGDTGELFF.

V usage is TRBV20-1 and J usage is TRBJ1-1, with a tentative D call TRBD1 (5 bases). Trimming took 6 bases from V and 2 from J, leaving 13 bases between them. Germline lookup yields CDR1 DFQATT and CDR2 SNEGSKA (reference sequence). This CDR3 contains 13 residues. CDR3 sequence: CSASGGANTEAFF. For the CDR3, the DNA is TGCAGTGCCAGTGGAGGGGCAAACACTGAAGCTTTCTTT.

There are a few counts of this clonotype. A much larger clone lies one base from this, so it may be a read error. The chain is built from TRBV28 and TRBJ2-4; either TRBD1 or TRBD2 may fit D (5 bases each). CDR1 is MDHEN and CDR2 is SYDVKM in the germline V gene. This CDR3 is 18 amino acids long. For the CDR3, the DNA is TGTGCCTGCAGTTTCGCCCGGGGTGGGGCCCTAGCCAAAAACATTCAGTACTTC. It is translated as CACSFARGGALAKNIQYF. The full variable domain, completed using reference TRBV28 and TRBJ2-4, is DVKVTQSSRYLVKRTGEKVFLECVQDMDHENMFWYRQDPGLGLRLIYFSYDVKMKEKGDIPEGYSVSREKKERFSLILESASTNQTSMYLCACSFARGGALAKNIQYFGAGTRLSVL.

At least ten counts were recorded for this clonotype. This rearrangement joins TRBV28 to TRBJ1-1; TRBD1 is a possible D gene (6 bases). This CDR3 is 15 amino acids long. V was pared by 0 bases and J by 4 bases, with 12 bases between. Germline V lookup: CDR1 MDHEN, CDR2 SYDVKM. This CDR3 is CASSLWAHRATEAFF. In DNA, the CDR3 is TGTGCCAGCAGTTTATGGGCCCACAGGGCCACTGAAGCTTTCTTT.

V is TRBV15 and J is TRBJ1-5; no clear D gene. Trimming removed 0 bases at V and 7 bases at J, with 10 bases between. Germline V CDR1 and CDR2: LNHNV, YYDKDF (reference sequence). The CDR3 is made up of 14 amino acids. The CDR3 nucleotides read TGTGCCACCAGCAGAGATAAGGGTGGGCAGCCCCAGCATTTT. It translates to CATSRDKGGQPQHF.

The sample holds a few counts of this clonotype. V usage is TRBV5-1 and J usage is TRBJ2-1; the match to TRBD1 covers 7 bases. The CDR3 is 15 residues long. The ends lost 3 bases at V and 7 bases at J; junction bases unmatched: 10. The V gene's germline CDR1 is SGHRS and CDR2 YFSETQ. CDR3 region: CASSSGQASSNEQFF. Written as DNA, the CDR3 is TGCGCCAGCAGCTCCGGACAGGCCTCCTCGAATGAGCAGTTCTTC.

In this sample, this clonotype turned up a few times. V gene TRBV12-5 combines with J gene TRBJ1-1; a possible D gene is TRBD1 (6 bases). Germline CDR1 is LGHNT and CDR2 is FRNRAP. The CDR3 loop spans 16 amino acids. V was shortened by 2 bases and J by 8 bases, with 21 bases between the two germline ends. Here the CDR3 reads CASGLPYRDLRGEAFF. The CDR3 region has the DNA TGTGCTAGTGGTTTGCCTTACCGGGACCTAAGGGGGGAAGCTTTCTTT.

This clonotype appeared many times. This chain connects TRBV6-2 or TRBV6-3 to TRBJ2-7, with a tentative D call TRBD2 (5 bases). Trimming removed 3 bases at V and 5 bases at J, with 8 bases between. CDR1 is MNHEY, CDR2 SVGEGT, per germline. The CDR3 has 12 residues. The CDR3: CASSYPGNEQYF. The CDR3, as DNA: TGTGCCAGCAGTTATCCCGGGAACGAGCAGTACTTC.